Listed here is a single T cell receptor beta chain. The sample belongs to a study of shared clonotypes between healthy human individuals. Study donors comprised healthy, HIV-negative adults devoid of recent acute infection or vaccination. Genomic DNA of each subset was evenly split across several immunoSEQ plates. The method was immunoSEQ multiplex PCR; TCRdb's version includes in-frame clones alone and lacks a portion of them. The table has roughly 1,500,000 clones, about 98% seen once. CDR3 length: 15 amino acids. Germline V gives CDR1 SGHNT, CDR2 YYREEE (reference sequence). V lost 4 bases to trimming and J lost 0 bases; unmatched junction nucleotides: 6.

Material for sequencing was naive CD4+ T cells sorted from blood. The subset was: CD45RA+ positively selected. V and J are TRBV5-4 and TRBJ2-7; TRBD1 matches 8 bases. This sequence originates from a man between 25 and 39 years old in good health. The CDR3 nucleotides read TGTGCCAGCAGCACCGACAGGGGCCCCTCCTACGAGCAGTACTTC. Protein product: CASSTDRGPSYEQYF.